The rows below give T cell receptor beta chains drawn from one sample of a study of CXCR3-negative and CXCR3-positive naive CD8 T cells. Using the 5' RACE reads, TCRdb records one entry per CDR3 protein without DNA. The sample yields about 92,000 distinct CDR3 sequences, of which the top ten take up under 0.95%. The sample taken for sequencing was naive CXCR3+ CD8+ T cells from blood. The receptors were sampled from a human donor in good health. Some clones in this sample may be carry-over from other donors' samples. CDR3s include the opening cysteine and the closing phenylalanine or tryptophan. Fields, in order: J gene, V gene, CDR3 protein.

>TRBJ2-1|TRBV5-6
CASSPEGQGLDEQFF
>TRBJ2-7|TRBV28
CASTTSRGDYEQYF
>TRBJ2-7|TRBV5-1
CASSSTQGYEQYF
>TRBJ2-3|TRBV24-1
CATSDTQGESTDTQYF
>TRBJ1-1|TRBV6-5
CASQGYNTEAFF
>TRBJ2-4|TRBV21-1
CASSPTVVRDRGAKNIQYF
>TRBJ2-5|TRBV7-9
CASSPRTSGALMGQYF
>TRBJ2-2|TRBV4-1
CASSQEGGNTGELFF
>TRBJ1-1|TRBV29-1
CSVIRGTEAFF
>TRBJ2-1|TRBV28
CASSSGGGWPSDEQFF
>TRBJ2-5|TRBV6-9
CASSYSRTAEPLQETQYF
>TRBJ2-6|TRBV13
CASSSDGLAGGVFSGANVLTF
>TRBJ2-7|TRBV28
CASSRVYYEQYF
>TRBJ2-7|TRBV12-3/TRBV12-4
CASSFNPYEQYF
>TRBJ2-1|TRBV6-5
CASYSGSRDDEQFF
>TRBJ2-5|TRBV12-3/TRBV12-4
CASRPRTGRGQETQYF
>TRBJ2-7|TRBV7-3
CASSPTGPSYEQYF
>TRBJ2-7|TRBV28
CASSRPRTSWLSYEQYF
>TRBJ2-1|TRBV27
CASSPWGEGYNEQFF
>TRBJ1-1|TRBV29-1
CSVWLQGKGTEAFF
>TRBJ1-1|TRBV20-1
CSAGGAGSNTEAFF
>TRBJ2-7|TRBV28
CASSLSGGHYEQYF
>TRBJ2-6|TRBV28
CAIWGPGANVLTF
>TRBJ2-2|TRBV27
CASSLYTGTGGLTGELFF
>TRBJ2-5|TRBV7-7
CASSVSGAQETQYF
>TRBJ1-6|TRBV15
CATSSDSSYNSPLHF
>TRBJ2-1|TRBV6-6
CASSSAYNEQFF
>TRBJ1-1|TRBV25-1
CASSTPTGSNTEAFF
>TRBJ2-1|TRBV14
CASKLAGVNNEQFF
>TRBJ2-3|TRBV27
CASSYSGQITDTQYF
>TRBJ2-3|TRBV6-5
CASSFRGQDGDTQYF
>TRBJ1-1|TRBV24-1
CATDDGIGEAFF
>TRBJ2-7|TRBV24-1
CATSDSGQGRPYEQYF
>TRBJ1-1|TRBV20-1
CSASSYTNTEAFF
>TRBJ2-1|TRBV5-1
CASTRAPNEQFF
>TRBJ2-7|TRBV6-2/TRBV6-3
CASSYGDEQYF
>TRBJ2-3|TRBV21-1
CASSLPLLTDTQYF
>TRBJ1-2|TRBV6-1
CAAGTGVIYGYTF
>TRBJ2-3|TRBV29-1
CSAGAGGGSTDTQYF
>TRBJ2-4|TRBV12-3/TRBV12-4
CASSLGNIQYF
>TRBJ2-1|TRBV12-3/TRBV12-4
CASRGQGYNEQFF
>TRBJ2-2|TRBV5-1
CASSLGQVERTGELFF
>TRBJ1-1|TRBV14
CASSQDLGVVGTEAFF
>TRBJ2-5|TRBV12-3/TRBV12-4
CASLPSGGYAQYF
>TRBJ2-7|TRBV20-1
CSATPREADEQYF
>TRBJ1-3|TRBV28
CASSRTERGNTIYF
>TRBJ1-3|TRBV29-1
CSVLTPYRDTIYF
>TRBJ2-7|TRBV6-2/TRBV6-3
CASSYSSDEQYF